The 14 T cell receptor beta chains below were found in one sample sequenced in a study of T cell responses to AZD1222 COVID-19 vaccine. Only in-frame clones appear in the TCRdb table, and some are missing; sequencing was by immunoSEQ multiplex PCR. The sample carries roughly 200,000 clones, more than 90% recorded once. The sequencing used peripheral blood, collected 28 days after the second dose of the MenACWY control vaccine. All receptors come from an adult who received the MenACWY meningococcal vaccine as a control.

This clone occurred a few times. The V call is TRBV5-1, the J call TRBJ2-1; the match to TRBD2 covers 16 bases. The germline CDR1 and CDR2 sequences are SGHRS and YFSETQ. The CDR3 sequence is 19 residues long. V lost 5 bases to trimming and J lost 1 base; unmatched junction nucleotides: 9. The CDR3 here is CASSSTGTSGRASYNEQFF. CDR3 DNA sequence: TGCGCCAGCAGTTCCACCGGGACTAGCGGGAGGGCTTCCTACAATGAGCAGTTCTTC.

CDR3 in DNA: TGTGCCAGCTCGGGACTAGCGACCTACGAGCAGTACTTC. It yields the protein CASSGLATYEQYF. The chain has TRBV12-3 or TRBV12-4 and TRBJ2-7, with 10 bases identical to TRBD2. After removal of 8 bases from V and 2 bases from J, the junction contained 3 bases not matched to a gene. The CDR3 length is 13 residues.

CDR3 protein: CASGGREDYGYTF. The CDR3 coding sequence is TGCGCCAGCGGAGGTAGGGAGGACTATGGCTACACCTTC. V gene TRBV4-3 combines with J gene TRBJ1-2; the D is unclear. V lost 8 bases, J lost 3 bases, and 13 bases lay in between. Germline V CDR1 and CDR2: LGHNA, YSLEER. The length of the CDR3 is 13 residues.

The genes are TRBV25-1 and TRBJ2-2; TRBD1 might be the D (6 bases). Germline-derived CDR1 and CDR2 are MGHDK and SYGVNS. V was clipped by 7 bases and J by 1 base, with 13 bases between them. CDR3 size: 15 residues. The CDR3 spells CASTQGRLNTGELFF. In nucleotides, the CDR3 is TGTGCCAGCACCCAGGGGCGGCTGAACACCGGGGAGCTGTTTTTT.

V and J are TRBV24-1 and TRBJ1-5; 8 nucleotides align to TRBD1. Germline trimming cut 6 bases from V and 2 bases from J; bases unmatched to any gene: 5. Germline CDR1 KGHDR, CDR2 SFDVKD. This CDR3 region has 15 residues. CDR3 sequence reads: CATSLTGEGNQPQHF. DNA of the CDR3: TGTGCCACCAGTTTGACAGGGGAAGGCAATCAGCCCCAGCATTTT.

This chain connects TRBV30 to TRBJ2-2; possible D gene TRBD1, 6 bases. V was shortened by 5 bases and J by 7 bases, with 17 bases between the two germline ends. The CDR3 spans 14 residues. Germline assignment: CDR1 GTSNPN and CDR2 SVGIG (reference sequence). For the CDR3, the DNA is TGTGCCTGGGGCCTTTTAGGGGGAGACGGGGAGCTGTTTTTT. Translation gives CAWGLLGGDGELFF.

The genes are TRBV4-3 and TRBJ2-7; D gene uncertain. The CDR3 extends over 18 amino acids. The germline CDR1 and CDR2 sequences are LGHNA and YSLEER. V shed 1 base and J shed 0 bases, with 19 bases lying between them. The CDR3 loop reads CASSQGRIPSQGSYEQYF. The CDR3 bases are TGCGCCAGCAGCCAAGGTCGGATACCTTCCCAAGGCTCCTACGAGCAGTACTTC.

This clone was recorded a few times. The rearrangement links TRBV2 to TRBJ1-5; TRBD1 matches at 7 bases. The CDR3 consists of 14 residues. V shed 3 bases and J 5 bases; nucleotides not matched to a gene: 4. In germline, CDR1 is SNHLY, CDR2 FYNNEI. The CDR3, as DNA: TGTGCCAGCAGTGACGACAGGGTCGATCAGCCCCAGCATTTT. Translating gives CASSDDRVDQPQHF.

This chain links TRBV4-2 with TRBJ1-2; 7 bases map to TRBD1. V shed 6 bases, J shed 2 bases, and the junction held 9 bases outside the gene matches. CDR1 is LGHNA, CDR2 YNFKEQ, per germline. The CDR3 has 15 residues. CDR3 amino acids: CASSPSDRANYGYTF. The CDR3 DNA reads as TGTGCCAGCAGTCCAAGCGACAGGGCGAACTATGGCTACACCTTC.

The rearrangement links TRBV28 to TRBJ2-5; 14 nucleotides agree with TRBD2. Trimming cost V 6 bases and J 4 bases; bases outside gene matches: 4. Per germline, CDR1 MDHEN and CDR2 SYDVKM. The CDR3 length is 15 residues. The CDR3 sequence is CASRPGLAGVETQYF. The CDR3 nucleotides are TGTGCCAGCAGGCCGGGACTAGCGGGAGTAGAGACCCAGTACTTC.

The CDR3 loop reads CSASRDTGELFF. CDR3 sequence (DNA): TGCAGTGCGAGTAGGGACACCGGGGAGCTGTTTTTT. The genes are TRBV20-1 and TRBJ2-2, with D unclear. The V end lost 6 bases, the J end lost 3 bases, and 8 bases lay between the germline ends. Germline V gene lookup returns CDR1 DFQATT and CDR2 SNEGSKA (reference sequence). The CDR3 extends over 12 amino acids.

CDR3 protein: CASSVGPREQETQYF. CDR3 DNA sequence: TGTGCCAGCAGCGTAGGGCCCCGGGAGCAAGAGACCCAGTACTTC. The chain has TRBV9 and TRBJ2-5, with D possibly TRBD2 on 6 matching bases. The germline V gene has CDR1 SGDLS and CDR2 YYNGEE. CDR3 length: 15 amino acids. The V and J ends lost 0 bases and 2 bases respectively, with 11 bases between them.

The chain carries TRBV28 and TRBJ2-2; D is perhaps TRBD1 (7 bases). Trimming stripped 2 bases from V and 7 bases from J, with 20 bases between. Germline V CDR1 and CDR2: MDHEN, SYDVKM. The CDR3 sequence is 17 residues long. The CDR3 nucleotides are TGTGCCAGCAGTTTAGGGGGGCCAATACACAGGGGCGGGGAGCTGTTTTTT. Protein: CASSLGGPIHRGGELFF.

This chain's CDR3 is CASSISRGNQPQHF. CDR3 DNA sequence: TGTGCCAGTAGTATAAGCAGGGGCAATCAGCCCCAGCATTTT. The gene calls are TRBV19 and TRBJ1-5; D is possibly TRBD1 (5 bases). The V and J ends lost 2 bases and 2 bases respectively, with 7 bases between them. The CDR3 consists of 14 residues. Germline CDR1 is LNHDA and CDR2 is SQIVND (reference sequence).